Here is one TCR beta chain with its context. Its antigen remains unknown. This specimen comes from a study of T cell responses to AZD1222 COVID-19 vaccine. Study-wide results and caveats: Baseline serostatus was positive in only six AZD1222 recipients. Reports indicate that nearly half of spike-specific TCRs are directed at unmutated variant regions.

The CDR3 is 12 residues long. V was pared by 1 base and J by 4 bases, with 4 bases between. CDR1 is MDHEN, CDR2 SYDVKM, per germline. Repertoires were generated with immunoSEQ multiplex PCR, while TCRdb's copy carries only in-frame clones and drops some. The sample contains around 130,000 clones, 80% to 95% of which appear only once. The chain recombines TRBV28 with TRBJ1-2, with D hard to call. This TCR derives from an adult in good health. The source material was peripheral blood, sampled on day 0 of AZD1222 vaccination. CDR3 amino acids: CASSLFGYGYTF. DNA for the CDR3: TGTGCCAGCAGTTTATTCGGCTATGGCTACACCTTC.